The 5 T cell receptor beta chains below come from one sample, sequenced in a study of early T cells in non-severe SARS-CoV-2 infection (dated by TCRdb to the early 2020s). Libraries came from 5' RACE. The run used a NextSeq 500. TCRdb reprocessing: public reads trimmed at Q25 with fastp, clones called with MiXCR, in-frame beta chains kept. Records with the same CDR3 protein are collapsed into one entry carrying the most frequent genes and DNA. This sample holds roughly 90,000 distinct CDR3 sequences; roughly 14% were observed only once. The top ten hold 0.45% to 0.75% of the sample. The sequencing sample was made of whole blood. The receptors here all came from an adult who was a healthcare worker with PCR-confirmed SARS-CoV-2 infection or an uninfected control (not recorded which).

This clonotype was found a few times. V and J are TRBV12-3 or TRBV12-4 and TRBJ1-1; D is ambiguous. CDR3 length: 14 amino acids. V was pared by 3 bases and J by 0 bases, with 8 bases between. DNA of the CDR3: TGTGCCAGCAGTTTTCAGGCCATGAACACTGAAGCTTTCTTT. This translates into CASSFQAMNTEAFF.

The chain couples TRBV4-1 to TRBJ2-1; D is ambiguous. Germline CDR1 is MGHRA and CDR2 is YSYEKL. This CDR3 has 14 amino acids. Trimming pared 0 bases from V and 7 bases from J, leaving 10 bases between. The CDR3 here is CASSQDMGWNEQFF. Written as DNA, the CDR3 is TGCGCCAGCAGCCAAGATATGGGTTGGAATGAGCAGTTCTTC.

This clonotype was detected a few times. The V call is TRBV11-2, the J call TRBJ2-3; TRBD2 aligns across 8 bases. Germline V gives CDR1 SGHAT, CDR2 FQNNGV. With V trimmed by 2 bases and J by 0 bases, 4 bases remained unmatched. The CDR3 extends over 16 amino acids. CDR3 DNA: TGTGCCAGCAGCTTAAGAACTAGCGGCAGCACAGATACGCAGTATTTT. Its protein product is CASSLRTSGSTDTQYF. The variable domain in full, completed from reference TRBV11-2 and TRBJ2-3, reads EAGVAQSPRYKIIEKRQSVAFWCNPISGHATLYWYQQILGQGPKLLIQFQNNGVVDDSQLPKDRFSAERLKGVDSTLKIQPAKLEDSAVYLCASSLRTSGSTDTQYFGPGTRLTVL.

The sample holds a few counts of this clonotype. This chain joins TRBV6-9 and TRBJ2-4, with D possibly TRBD2 on 5 matching bases. With 0 bases removed from V and 2 bases from J, the gap between germline ends came to 23 bases. This CDR3 has 20 residues. Germline assignment: CDR1 MNHGY and CDR2 SVAAGI. In DNA form, the CDR3 reads TGTGCCAGCAGTTATTCCTTAGCTGAGAGGGCGGTAAAAACCAAAAACATTCAGTACTTC. It encodes CASSYSLAERAVKTKNIQYF.

The chain recombines TRBV12-3 or TRBV12-4 with TRBJ1-2; D gene unclear. The CDR3 sequence is 13 residues long. V was pared by 2 bases and J by 5 bases, with 9 bases between. CDR3 protein: CASSLHLIYGYTF. The CDR3 DNA reads TGTGCCAGCAGTTTACACCTAATTTATGGCTACACCTTC.